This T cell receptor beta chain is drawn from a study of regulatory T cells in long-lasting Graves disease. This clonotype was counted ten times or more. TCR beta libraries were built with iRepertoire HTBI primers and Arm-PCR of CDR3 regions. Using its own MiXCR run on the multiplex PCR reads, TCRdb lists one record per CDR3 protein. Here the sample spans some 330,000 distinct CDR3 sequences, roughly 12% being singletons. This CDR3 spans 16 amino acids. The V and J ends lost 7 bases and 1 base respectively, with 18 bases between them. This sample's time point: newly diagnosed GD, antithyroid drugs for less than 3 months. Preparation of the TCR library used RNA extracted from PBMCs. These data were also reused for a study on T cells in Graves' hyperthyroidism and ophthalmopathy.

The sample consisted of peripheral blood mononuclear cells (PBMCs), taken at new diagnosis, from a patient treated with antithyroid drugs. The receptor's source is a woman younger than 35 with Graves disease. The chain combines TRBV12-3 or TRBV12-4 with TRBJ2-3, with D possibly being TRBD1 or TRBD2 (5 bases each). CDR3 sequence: CASTVGGPRGTDTQYF. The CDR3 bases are TGTGCCAGCACCGTTGGGGGACCTAGGGGCACAGATACGCAGTATTTT.